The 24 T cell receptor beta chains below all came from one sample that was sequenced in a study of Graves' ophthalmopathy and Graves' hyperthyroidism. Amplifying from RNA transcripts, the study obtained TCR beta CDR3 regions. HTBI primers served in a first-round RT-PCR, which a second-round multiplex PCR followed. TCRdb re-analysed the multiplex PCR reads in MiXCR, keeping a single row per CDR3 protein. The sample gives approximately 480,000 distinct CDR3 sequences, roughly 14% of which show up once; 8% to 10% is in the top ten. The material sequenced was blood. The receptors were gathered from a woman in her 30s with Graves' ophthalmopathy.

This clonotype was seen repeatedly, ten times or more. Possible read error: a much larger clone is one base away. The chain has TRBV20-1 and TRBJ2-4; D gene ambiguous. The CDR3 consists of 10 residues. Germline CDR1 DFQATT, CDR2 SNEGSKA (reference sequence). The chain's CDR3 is CSAHQNIKYF. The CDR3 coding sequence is TGCAGTGCCCATCAAAACATTAAGTACTTC.

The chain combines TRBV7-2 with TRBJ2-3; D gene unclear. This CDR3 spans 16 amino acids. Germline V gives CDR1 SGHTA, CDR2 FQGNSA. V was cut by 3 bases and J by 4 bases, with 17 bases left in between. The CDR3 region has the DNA TGTGCCAGCAGCTTGCGGCCGACACACAATTCAGATACGCAGTATTTT. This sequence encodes CASSLRPTHNSDTQYF.

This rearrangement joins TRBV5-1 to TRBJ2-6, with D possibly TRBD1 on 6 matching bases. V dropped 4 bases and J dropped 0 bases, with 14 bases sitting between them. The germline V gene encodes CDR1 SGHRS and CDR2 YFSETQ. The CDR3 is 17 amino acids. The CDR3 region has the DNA TGCGCCAGCAGCCGAGGACAGAGTCGCTCTGGGGCCAACGTCCTGACTTTC. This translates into CASSRGQSRSGANVLTF.

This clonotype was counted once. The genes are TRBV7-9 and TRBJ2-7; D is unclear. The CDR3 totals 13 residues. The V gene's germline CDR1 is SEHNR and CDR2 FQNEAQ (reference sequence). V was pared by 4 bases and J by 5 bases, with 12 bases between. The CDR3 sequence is CASSSSPGDEQYF. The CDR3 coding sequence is TGTGCCAGCAGCTCCAGTCCTGGGGACGAGCAGTACTTC. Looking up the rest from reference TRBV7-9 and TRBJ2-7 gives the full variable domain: DTGVSQNPRHKITKRGQNVTFRCDPISEHNRLYWYRQTLGQGPEFLTYFQNEAQLEKSRLLSDRFSAERPKGSFSTLEIQRTEQGDSAMYLCASSSSPGDEQYFGPGTRLTVT.

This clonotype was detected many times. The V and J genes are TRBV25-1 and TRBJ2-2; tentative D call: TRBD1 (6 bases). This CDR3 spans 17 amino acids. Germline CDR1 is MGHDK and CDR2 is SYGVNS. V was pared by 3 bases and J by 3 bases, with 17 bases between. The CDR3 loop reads CASSEFRGSMDTGELFF. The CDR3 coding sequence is TGTGCCAGCAGTGAGTTCAGGGGTTCCATGGACACCGGGGAGCTGTTTTTT.

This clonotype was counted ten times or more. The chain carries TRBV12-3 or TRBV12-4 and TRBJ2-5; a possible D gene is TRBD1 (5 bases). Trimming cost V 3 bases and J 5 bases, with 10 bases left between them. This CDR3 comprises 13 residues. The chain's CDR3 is CASSFAGLETQYF. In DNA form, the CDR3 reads TGTGCCAGCAGTTTTGCAGGGTTGGAGACCCAGTACTTC.

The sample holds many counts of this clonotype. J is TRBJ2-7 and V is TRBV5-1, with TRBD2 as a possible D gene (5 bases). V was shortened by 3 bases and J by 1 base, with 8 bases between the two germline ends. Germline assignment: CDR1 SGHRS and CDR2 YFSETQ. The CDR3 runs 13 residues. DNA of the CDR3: TGCGCCAGCAGCTCCCGAGGGTCCTACGAGCAGTACTTC. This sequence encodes CASSSRGSYEQYF.

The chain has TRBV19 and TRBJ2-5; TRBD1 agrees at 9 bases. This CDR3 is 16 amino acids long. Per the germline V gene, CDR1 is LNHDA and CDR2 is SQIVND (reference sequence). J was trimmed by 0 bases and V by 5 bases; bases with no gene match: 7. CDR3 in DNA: TGTGCCAGTAGTTCTTCCGGGACAGGGTACCAAGAGACCCAGTACTTC. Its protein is CASSSSGTGYQETQYF. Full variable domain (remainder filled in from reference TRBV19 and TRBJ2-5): DGGITQSPKYLFRKEGQNVTLSCEQNLNHDAMYWYRQDPGQGLRLIYYSQIVNDFQKGDIAEGYSVSREKKESFPLTVTSAQKNPTAFYLCASSSSGTGYQETQYFGPGTRLLVL.

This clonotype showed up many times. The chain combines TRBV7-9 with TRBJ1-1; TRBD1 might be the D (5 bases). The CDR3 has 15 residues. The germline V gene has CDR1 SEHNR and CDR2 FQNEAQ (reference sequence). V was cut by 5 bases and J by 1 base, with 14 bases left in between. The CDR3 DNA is TGTGCCAGCAGCCCCGGCTCGGGGGGGAACACTGAAGCTTTCTTT. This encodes CASSPGSGGNTEAFF. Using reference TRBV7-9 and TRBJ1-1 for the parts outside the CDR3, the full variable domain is DTGVSQNPRHKITKRGQNVTFRCDPISEHNRLYWYRQTLGQGPEFLTYFQNEAQLEKSRLLSDRFSAERPKGSFSTLEIQRTEQGDSAMYLCASSPGSGGNTEAFFGQGTRLTVV.

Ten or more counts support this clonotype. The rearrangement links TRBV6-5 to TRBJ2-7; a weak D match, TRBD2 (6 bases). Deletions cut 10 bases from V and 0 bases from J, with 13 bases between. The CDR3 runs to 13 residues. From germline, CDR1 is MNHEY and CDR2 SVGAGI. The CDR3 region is CATRGGISYEQYF. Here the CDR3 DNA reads TGTGCCACCAGAGGAGGGATCTCCTACGAGCAGTACTTC.

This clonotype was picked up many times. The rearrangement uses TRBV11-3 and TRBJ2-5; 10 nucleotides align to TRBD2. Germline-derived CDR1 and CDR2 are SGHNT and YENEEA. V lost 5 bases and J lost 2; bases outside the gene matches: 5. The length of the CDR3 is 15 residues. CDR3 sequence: CASSLISGGQETQYF. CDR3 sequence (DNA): TGTGCCAGCAGCCTCATTAGCGGGGGGCAAGAGACCCAGTACTTC.

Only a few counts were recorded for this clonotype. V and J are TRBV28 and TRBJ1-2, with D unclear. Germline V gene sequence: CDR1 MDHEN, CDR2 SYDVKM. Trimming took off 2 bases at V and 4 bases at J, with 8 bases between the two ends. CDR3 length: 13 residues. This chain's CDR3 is CASSLVRPYGYTF. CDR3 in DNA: TGTGCCAGCAGTTTAGTCAGGCCCTATGGCTACACCTTC.

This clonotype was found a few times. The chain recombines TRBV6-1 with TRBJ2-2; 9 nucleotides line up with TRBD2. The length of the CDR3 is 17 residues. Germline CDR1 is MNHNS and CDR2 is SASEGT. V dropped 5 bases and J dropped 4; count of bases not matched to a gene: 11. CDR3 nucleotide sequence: TGTGCCAGCAGTACCCCCCTGGTAGCGGGAGTCACCGGGGAGCTGTTTTTT. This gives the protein CASSTPLVAGVTGELFF.

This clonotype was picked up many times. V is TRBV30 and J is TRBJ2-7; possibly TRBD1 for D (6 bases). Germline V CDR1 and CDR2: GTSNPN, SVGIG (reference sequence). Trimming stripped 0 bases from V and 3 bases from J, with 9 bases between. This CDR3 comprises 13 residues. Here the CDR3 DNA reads TGTGCCTGGAGTGTAGGACAGTACTACGAGCAGTACTTC. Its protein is CAWSVGQYYEQYF.

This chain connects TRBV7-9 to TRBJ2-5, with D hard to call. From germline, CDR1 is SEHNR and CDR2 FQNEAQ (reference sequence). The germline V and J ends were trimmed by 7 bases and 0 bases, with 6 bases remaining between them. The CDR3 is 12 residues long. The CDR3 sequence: CASNRNQETQYF. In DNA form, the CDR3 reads TGTGCCAGCAATAGGAACCAAGAGACCCAGTACTTC.

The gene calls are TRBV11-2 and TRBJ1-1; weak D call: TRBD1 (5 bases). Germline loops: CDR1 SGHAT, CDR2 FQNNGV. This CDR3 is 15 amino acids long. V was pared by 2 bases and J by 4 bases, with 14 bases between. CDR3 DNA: TGTGCCAGCAGCTTACATGGGGCTGGGGGCACTGAAGCTTTCTTT. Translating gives CASSLHGAGGTEAFF.

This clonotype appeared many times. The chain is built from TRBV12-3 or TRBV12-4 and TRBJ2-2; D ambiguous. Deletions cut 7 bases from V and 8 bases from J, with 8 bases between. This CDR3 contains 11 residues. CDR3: CASTFTGELFF. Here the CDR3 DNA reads TGTGCCAGCACCTTTACTGGGGAGCTGTTTTTT.

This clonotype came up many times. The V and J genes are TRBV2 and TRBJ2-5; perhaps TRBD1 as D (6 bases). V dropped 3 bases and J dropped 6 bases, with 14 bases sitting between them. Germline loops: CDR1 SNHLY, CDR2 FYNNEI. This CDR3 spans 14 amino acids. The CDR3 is CASSEARGRKTQYF. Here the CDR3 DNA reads TGTGCCAGCAGTGAGGCCAGGGGACGGAAGACCCAGTACTTC.

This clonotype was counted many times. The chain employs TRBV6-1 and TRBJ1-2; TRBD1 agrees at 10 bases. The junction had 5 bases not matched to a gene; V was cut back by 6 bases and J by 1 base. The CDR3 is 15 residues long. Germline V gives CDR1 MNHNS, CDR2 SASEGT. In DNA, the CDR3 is TGTGCCAGCAGAATGACAGGGGGCATTAACTATGGCTACACCTTC. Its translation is CASRMTGGINYGYTF.

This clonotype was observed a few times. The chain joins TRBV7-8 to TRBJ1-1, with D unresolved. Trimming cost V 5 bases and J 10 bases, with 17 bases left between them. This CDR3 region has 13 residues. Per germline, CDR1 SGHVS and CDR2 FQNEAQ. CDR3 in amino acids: CASSPPAEALAFF. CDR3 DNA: TGTGCCAGCAGCCCCCCGGCAGAGGCTTTAGCTTTCTTT. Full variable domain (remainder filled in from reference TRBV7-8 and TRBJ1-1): GAGVSQSPRYKVAKRGQDVALRCDPISGHVSLFWYQQALGQGPEFLTYFQNEAQLDKSGLPSDRFFAERPEGSVSTLKIQRTQQEDSAVYLCASSPPAEALAFFGQGTRLTVV.

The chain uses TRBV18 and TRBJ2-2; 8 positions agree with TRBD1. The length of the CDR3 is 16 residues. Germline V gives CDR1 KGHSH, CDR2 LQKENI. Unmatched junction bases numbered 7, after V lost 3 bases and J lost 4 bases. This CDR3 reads CASSPQDRAPTGELFF. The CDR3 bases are TGTGCCAGCTCACCCCAGGACAGGGCTCCCACCGGGGAGCTGTTTTTT.

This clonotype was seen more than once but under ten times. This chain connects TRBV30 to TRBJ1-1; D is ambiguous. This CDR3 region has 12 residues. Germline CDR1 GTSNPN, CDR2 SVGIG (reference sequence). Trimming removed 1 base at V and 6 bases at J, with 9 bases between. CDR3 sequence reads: CAWSGGPSEAFF. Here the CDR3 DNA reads TGTGCCTGGAGTGGCGGGCCCTCTGAAGCTTTCTTT.

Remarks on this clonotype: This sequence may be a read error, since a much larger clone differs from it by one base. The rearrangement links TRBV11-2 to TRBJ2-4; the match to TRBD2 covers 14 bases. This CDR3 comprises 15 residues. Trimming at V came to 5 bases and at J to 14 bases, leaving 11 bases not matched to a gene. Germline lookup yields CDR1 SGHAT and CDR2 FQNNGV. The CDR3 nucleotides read TGTGCCAGCAGCCATGGACTAGCGGGAGGCGAGACCAAGTACTTC. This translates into CASSHGLAGGETKYF.

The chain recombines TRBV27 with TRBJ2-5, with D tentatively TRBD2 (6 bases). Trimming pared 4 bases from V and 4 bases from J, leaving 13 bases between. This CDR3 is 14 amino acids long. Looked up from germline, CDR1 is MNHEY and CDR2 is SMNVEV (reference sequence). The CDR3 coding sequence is TGTGCCAGCAGTTCCCGCGGGAATTCAGAGACCCAGTACTTC. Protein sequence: CASSSRGNSETQYF.